This is a list of T cell receptor beta chains from one sample in a study of CD8 T cells in ankylosing spondylitis. Using its own MiXCR run on the 5' RACE reads, TCRdb lists one record per CDR3 protein. The data show some 840,000 distinct CDR3 sequences, 12% seen once. Sequencing was done on a sample of blood, either unsorted or a sorted T cell fraction (not recorded which). The receptors were gathered from a male donor with ankylosing spondylitis. Each CDR3 is given with its conserved first and last residue. D genes are given only for firm matches. Expanded clones are given a class, and other clones once, few, many or no size at all.

size,D,J,V,length,CDR3,DNA
few,-,TRBJ2-3,TRBV6-2/TRBV6-3,17,CASSYSRALRPTDTQYF,TGTGCCAGCAGTTACTCGAGGGCCCTTCGCCCCACAGATACGCAGTATTTT
few,TRBD1,TRBJ2-7,TRBV7-2,14,CASSPRQGAHEQYF,TGTGCCAGCAGCCCGAGACAGGGAGCCCACGAGCAGTACTTC
-,-,TRBJ1-1,TRBV12-3/TRBV12-4,15,CASSLDVGGNTEAFF,TGTGCCAGCAGTTTAGATGTTGGGGGGAACACTGAAGCTTTCTTT
many,-,TRBJ2-2,TRBV12-3/TRBV12-4,15,CASRTGTAFTGELFF,TGTGCCAGCAGAACCGGGACCGCTTTCACCGGGGAGCTGTTTTTT
few,TRBD2,TRBJ2-7,TRBV18,15,CASSPTAGGGYEQYF,TGTGCCAGCTCACCAACTGCAGGCGGGGGGTACGAGCAGTACTTC
once,-,TRBJ1-4,TRBV6-1,14,CASMETGWWEKLFF,TGTGCCAGCATGGAAACGGGTTGGTGGGAAAAACTGTTTTTT
-,-,TRBJ2-1,TRBV7-8,14,CASTDLARRNEQFF,TGTGCCAGCACCGACCTAGCGCGAAGGAATGAGCAGTTCTTC
many,TRBD1,TRBJ2-7,TRBV20-1,12,CSAPEGADEQYF,TGCAGTGCCCCCGAGGGGGCCGACGAGCAGTACTTC
-,-,TRBJ2-3,TRBV20-1,14,CSARDRLGSDTQYF,TGCAGTGCTAGAGACCGCTTAGGGTCAGATACGCAGTATTTT
few,-,TRBJ1-2,TRBV20-1,13,CSARVVVNYGYTF,TGCAGTGCTAGAGTGGTGGTAAACTATGGCTACACCTTC
many,TRBD2,TRBJ2-1,TRBV20-1,13,CSARSSGYNEQFF,TGCAGTGCTAGATCTAGCGGCTACAATGAGCAGTTCTTC
few,-,TRBJ1-1,TRBV20-1,13,CSASKGANTEAFF,TGCAGTGCTAGTAAAGGGGCCAACACTGAAGCTTTCTTT
-,-,TRBJ2-1,TRBV20-1,13,CSARKGSYNEQFF,TGCAGTGCTAGAAAGGGATCCTACAATGAGCAGTTCTTC
many,-,TRBJ2-3,TRBV9,16,CASSVLGLGGTDTQYF,TGTGCCAGCAGCGTATTGGGGCTAGGAGGCACAGATACGCAGTATTTT
-,-,TRBJ2-1,TRBV7-9,13,CASSSWTDNEQFF,TGTGCCAGCAGCTCTTGGACAGATAATGAGCAGTTCTTC
-,-,TRBJ2-5,TRBV20-1,15,CSARDPGAIQETQYF,TGCAGTGCTAGAGATCCAGGGGCGATTCAAGAGACCCAGTACTTC
few,TRBD2,TRBJ2-3,TRBV7-9,15,CASSYPERGTDTQYF,TGTGCCAGCAGCTACCCGGAGCGGGGGACAGATACGCAGTATTTT
-,-,TRBJ1-3,TRBV29-1,13,CSVMSWGGNTIYF,TGCAGCGTGATGTCCTGGGGAGGAAACACCATATATTTT
few,-,TRBJ1-5,TRBV6-1,17,CASRDSFRLLAGQPQHF,TGTGCCAGCAGGGACAGTTTTCGGCTCTTGGCGGGGCAGCCCCAGCATTTT
few,-,TRBJ2-7,TRBV6-1,14,CASSDAIGPYEQYF,TGTGCCAGCTCGGACGCCATCGGGCCCTACGAGCAGTACTTC
-,-,TRBJ2-5,TRBV7-9,13,CASSSTWKETQYF,TGTGCCAGCAGCTCGACCTGGAAAGAGACCCAGTACTTC
-,TRBD1,TRBJ1-1,TRBV7-2,17,CASSPFRDRGLGTEAFF,TGTGCCAGCAGTCCTTTCCGGGACAGGGGGCTAGGGACTGAAGCTTTCTTT
-,-,TRBJ2-4,TRBV28,13,CASSTTVKEVQYF,TGTGCCAGCAGTACGACGGTGAAAGAAGTTCAGTACTTC
few,-,TRBJ1-4,TRBV20-1,16,CSARGVTSELNEKLFF,TGCAGTGCTAGAGGAGTAACGAGCGAGCTTAATGAAAAACTGTTTTTT
-,TRBD1,TRBJ2-7,TRBV7-9,16,CASSPKPGQGSYEQYF,TGTGCCAGCAGCCCGAAGCCGGGACAGGGATCCTACGAGCAGTACTTC
few,-,TRBJ2-7,TRBV20-1,16,CSASVGPALTDVEQYF,TGCAGTGCTAGCGTCGGGCCAGCCCTTACTGACGTCGAGCAGTACTTC
-,-,TRBJ2-3,TRBV10-1,11,CATSPSDTQYF,TGCGCCACCTCTCCCTCGGATACGCAGTATTTT
few,TRBD1,TRBJ1-5,TRBV20-1,14,CSATPRDRDQPQHF,TGCAGTGCCACCCCCCGGGACAGGGATCAGCCCCAGCATTTT
-,-,TRBJ1-6,TRBV4-3,15,CASSQERNPNSPLHF,TGCGCCAGCAGCCAAGAAAGGAATCCAAATTCACCCCTCCACTTT
-,-,TRBJ2-1,TRBV24-1,16,CATSDSTLSSYNEQFF,TGTGCCACCAGTGACTCCACACTGAGCTCCTACAATGAGCAGTTCTTC
-,-,TRBJ1-5,TRBV20-1,13,CSARPSSNQPQHF,TGCAGTGCTAGACCGAGTAGCAATCAGCCCCAGCATTTT
-,-,TRBJ1-1,TRBV20-1,10,CSASTVLAFF,TGCAGTGCTAGTACTGTTTTGGCTTTCTTT
-,-,TRBJ1-2,TRBV20-1,13,CSARDLRVYGYTF,TGCAGTGCTAGAGATCTCAGGGTTTATGGCTACACCTTC
-,TRBD1,TRBJ1-5,TRBV30,15,CAWSLPDRVGQPQHF,TGTGCCTGGAGTCTTCCCGACAGGGTCGGACAGCCCCAGCATTTT
few,-,TRBJ2-5,TRBV6-2/TRBV6-3,12,CASGNRRETQYF,TGTGCCAGCGGAAACCGGAGAGAGACCCAGTACTTC
-,-,TRBJ1-2,TRBV25-1,14,CASSGQSANYGYTF,TGTGCCAGCAGCGGACAGAGTGCTAACTATGGCTACACCTTC
-,-,TRBJ1-3,TRBV6-5,14,CASSIEQSGNTIYF,TGTGCCAGCAGTATCGAGCAGTCTGGAAACACCATATATTTT
few,TRBD1,TRBJ2-3,TRBV7-2,16,CASSLGRHRGTDTQYF,TGTGCCAGCAGCTTAGGGCGGCACAGGGGAACCGATACGCAGTATTTT
-,-,TRBJ2-7,TRBV20-1,13,CSASLGSHYEQYF,TGCAGTGCTAGTTTAGGCAGCCACTACGAGCAGTACTTC
-,TRBD1,TRBJ1-2,TRBV9,16,CASSLQGTGDNYGYTF,TGTGCCAGCAGCTTACAGGGGACAGGAGATAACTATGGCTACACCTTC
many,-,TRBJ2-5,TRBV20-1,14,CSARGRLAEETQYF,TGCAGTGCTAGAGGAAGGCTGGCAGAAGAGACCCAGTACTTC
many,-,TRBJ1-1,TRBV5-6,15,CASRVGTAGPPRAFF,TGTGCCAGCAGGGTGGGAACAGCCGGCCCCCCCCGGGCTTTCTTT
-,TRBD1,TRBJ2-7,TRBV20-1,14,CSARGRTGWSEQYF,TGCAGTGCTAGAGGGCGGACAGGGTGGTCCGAGCAGTACTTC
-,-,TRBJ1-1,TRBV20-1,14,CSVSDGILNTEAFF,TGCAGTGTTTCGGACGGGATCTTGAACACTGAAGCTTTCTTT
many,-,TRBJ1-4,TRBV12-3/TRBV12-4,15,CASSLGGIISEKLFF,TGTGCCAGCAGTTTGGGGGGAATCATAAGTGAAAAACTGTTTTTT
few,-,TRBJ2-4,TRBV20-1,14,CSARIVQGKNIQYF,TGCAGTGCTAGGATTGTACAGGGAAAAAACATTCAGTACTTC
many,-,TRBJ2-3,TRBV20-1,13,CSARGRLTDTQYF,TGCAGTGCTAGAGGCAGACTCACAGATACGCAGTATTTT
few,-,TRBJ1-1,TRBV18,15,CASSPSLWENTEAFF,TGTGCCAGCTCACCATCCCTTTGGGAGAACACTGAAGCTTTCTTT
many,TRBD1,TRBJ2-3,TRBV29-1,14,CSVNNRGSTDTQYF,TGCAGCGTTAACAACAGGGGAAGCACAGATACGCAGTATTTT
many,TRBD2,TRBJ2-2,TRBV29-1,18,CSVLGTSGRNANTGELFF,TGCAGCGTTCTCGGGACTAGCGGGAGGAATGCGAACACCGGGGAGCTGTTTTTT
-,-,TRBJ2-2,TRBV11-2,13,CASSHKVTGELFF,TGTGCCAGCAGCCATAAGGTCACCGGGGAGCTGTTTTTT
-,-,TRBJ1-1,TRBV6-5,15,CASSYSVGGNTEAFF,TGTGCCAGCAGTTACTCCGTGGGGGGGAACACTGAAGCTTTCTTT
-,TRBD2,TRBJ2-2,TRBV6-1,15,CASRRLAGPTGELFF,TGTGCCAGCAGACGTCTAGCGGGGCCCACCGGGGAGCTGTTTTTT
-,-,TRBJ1-5,TRBV20-1,14,CSARKGPSNQPQHF,TGCAGTGCTAGAAAGGGGCCTAGCAATCAGCCCCAGCATTTT
many,TRBD1,TRBJ2-3,TRBV29-1,13,CSAPQGAEDTQYF,TGCAGCGCACCGCAGGGGGCCGAAGATACGCAGTATTTT